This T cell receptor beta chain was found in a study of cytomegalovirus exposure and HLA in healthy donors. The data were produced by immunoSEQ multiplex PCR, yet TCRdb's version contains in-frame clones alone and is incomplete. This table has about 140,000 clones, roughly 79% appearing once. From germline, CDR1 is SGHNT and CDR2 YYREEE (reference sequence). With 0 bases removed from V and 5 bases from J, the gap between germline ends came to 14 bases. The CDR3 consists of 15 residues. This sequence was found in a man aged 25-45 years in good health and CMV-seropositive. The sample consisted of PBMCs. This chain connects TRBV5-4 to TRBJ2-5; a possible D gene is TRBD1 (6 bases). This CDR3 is CASSLVGAKRETQYF. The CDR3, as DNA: TGTGCCAGCAGCTTGGTGGGGGCTAAGAGGGAGACCCAGTACTTC. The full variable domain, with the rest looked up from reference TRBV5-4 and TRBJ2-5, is ETGVTQSPTHLIKTRGQQVTLRCSSQSGHNTVSWYQQALGQGPQFIFQYYREEENGRGNFPPRFSGLQFPNYSSELNVNALELDDSALYLCASSLVGAKRETQYFGPGTRLLVL.